The clone carrying this T cell receptor beta chain was picked up many times. Its cognate antigen is unknown. A J-beta primer mix and a sample-barcoded 5' primer were used in a second PCR of roughly 7 to 12 cycles. TCRdb reanalysed the 5' RACE reads using MiXCR and keeps one entry per CDR3 protein. The sample lists about 670,000 distinct CDR3 sequences, 52% occurring once. These data originate in a study of blood T cells in healthy people across ages. Overall study results and limits: Without sorted subsets, naive and antigen-experienced compartments could not be conclusively compared.

V lost 6 bases and J 1 base, leaving 7 bases between the germline ends. CDR3 length: 12 amino acids. Per the germline V gene, CDR1 is DFQATT and CDR2 is SNEGSKA (reference sequence). Donors were systemically healthy Caucasian individuals from Russia aged about 6 to 90 years. Collection of roughly 10 milliliters of peripheral blood was performed for each donor. Extractions gave at least 6 micrograms of total RNA per sample. V and J are TRBV20-1 and TRBJ2-1; D unresolved. The TCR was taken from a woman of 80 years or more in good health. The sample comprised blood. The CDR3 is CSARWSYNEQFF. In DNA form, the CDR3 reads TGCAGTGCCAGGTGGTCCTACAATGAGCAGTTCTTC.